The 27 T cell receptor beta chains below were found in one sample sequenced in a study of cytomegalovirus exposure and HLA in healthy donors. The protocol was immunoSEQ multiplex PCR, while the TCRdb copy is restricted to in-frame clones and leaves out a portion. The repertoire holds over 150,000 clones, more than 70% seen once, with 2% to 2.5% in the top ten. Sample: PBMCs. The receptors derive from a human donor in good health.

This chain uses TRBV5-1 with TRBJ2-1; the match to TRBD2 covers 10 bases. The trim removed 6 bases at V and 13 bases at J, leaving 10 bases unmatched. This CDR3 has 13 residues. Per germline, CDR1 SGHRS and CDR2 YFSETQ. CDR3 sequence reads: CASMESSGRLQFF. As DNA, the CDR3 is TGCGCCAGCATGGAATCTAGCGGGAGACTTCAGTTCTTC.

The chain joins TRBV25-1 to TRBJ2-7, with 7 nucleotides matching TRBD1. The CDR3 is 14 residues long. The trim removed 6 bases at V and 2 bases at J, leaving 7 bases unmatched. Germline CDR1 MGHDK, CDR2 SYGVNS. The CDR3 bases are TGTGCCAGCAGGGACGAGACAGGGACCTACGAGCAGTACTTC. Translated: CASRDETGTYEQYF.

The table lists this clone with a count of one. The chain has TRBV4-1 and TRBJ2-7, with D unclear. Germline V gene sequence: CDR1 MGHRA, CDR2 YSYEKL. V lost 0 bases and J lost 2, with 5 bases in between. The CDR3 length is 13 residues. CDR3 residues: CASSQESAYEQYF. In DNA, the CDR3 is TGCGCCAGCAGCCAAGAGTCCGCCTACGAGCAGTACTTC.

The CDR3 here is CASSVRVYTEAFF. DNA of the CDR3: TGTGCCAGCAGCGTCAGGGTTTACACTGAAGCTTTCTTT. J is TRBJ1-1 and V is TRBV27; possible D gene TRBD1, 5 bases. Germline V lookup: CDR1 MNHEY, CDR2 SMNVEV (reference sequence). Trimming pared 6 bases from V and 3 bases from J, leaving 11 bases between. The CDR3 is made up of 13 amino acids.

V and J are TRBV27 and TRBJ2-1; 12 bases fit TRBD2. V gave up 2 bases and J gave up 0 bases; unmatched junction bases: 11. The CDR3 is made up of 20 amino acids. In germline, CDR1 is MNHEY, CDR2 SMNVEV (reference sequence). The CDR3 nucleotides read TGTGCCAGCAGTTTACCAAATCCTAGCGGGAGGGTCAGCTCCTACAATGAGCAGTTCTTC. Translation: CASSLPNPSGRVSSYNEQFF.

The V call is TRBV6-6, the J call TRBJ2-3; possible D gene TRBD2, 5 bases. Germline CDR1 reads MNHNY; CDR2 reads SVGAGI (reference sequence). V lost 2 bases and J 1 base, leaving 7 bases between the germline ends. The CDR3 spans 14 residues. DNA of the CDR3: TGTGCCAGCAGTTACCCCGGGGGCACAGATACGCAGTATTTT. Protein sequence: CASSYPGGTDTQYF.

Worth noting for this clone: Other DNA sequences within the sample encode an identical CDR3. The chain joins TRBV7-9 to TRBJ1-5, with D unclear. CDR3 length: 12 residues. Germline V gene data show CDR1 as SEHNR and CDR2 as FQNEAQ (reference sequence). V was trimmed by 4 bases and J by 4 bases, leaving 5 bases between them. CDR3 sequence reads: CASSSLNQPQHF. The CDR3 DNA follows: TGTGCCAGCAGCTCTTTAAATCAGCCCCAGCATTTT.

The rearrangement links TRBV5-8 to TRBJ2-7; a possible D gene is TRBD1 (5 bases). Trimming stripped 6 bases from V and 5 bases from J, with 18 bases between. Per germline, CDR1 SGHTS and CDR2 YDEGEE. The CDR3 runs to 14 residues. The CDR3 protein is CASTWGRETHEQYF. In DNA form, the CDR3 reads TGTGCCAGCACCTGGGGCAGGGAAACCCACGAGCAGTACTTC.

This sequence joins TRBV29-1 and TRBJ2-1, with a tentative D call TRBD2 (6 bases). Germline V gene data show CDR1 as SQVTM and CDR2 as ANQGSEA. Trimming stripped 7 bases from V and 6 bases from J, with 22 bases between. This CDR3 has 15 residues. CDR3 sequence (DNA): TGCAGCGCCGGGGGACGGGGCCCGATATCCAATGAGCAGTTCTTC. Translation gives CSAGGRGPISNEQFF.

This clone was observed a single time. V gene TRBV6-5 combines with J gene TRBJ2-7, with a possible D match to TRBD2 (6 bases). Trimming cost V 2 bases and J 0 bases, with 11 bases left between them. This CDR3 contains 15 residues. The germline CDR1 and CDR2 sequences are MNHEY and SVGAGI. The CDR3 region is CASSYGGTASYEQYF. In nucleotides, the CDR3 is TGTGCCAGCAGTTACGGAGGGACCGCCTCCTACGAGCAGTACTTC.

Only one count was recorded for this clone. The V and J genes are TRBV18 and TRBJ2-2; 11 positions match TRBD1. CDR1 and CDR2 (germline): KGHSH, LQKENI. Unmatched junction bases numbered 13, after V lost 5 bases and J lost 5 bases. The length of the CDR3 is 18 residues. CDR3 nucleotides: TGTGCCAGCTCAGTACGGACAGGGGGCGCAAGCGGAACCGGGGAGCTGTTTTTT. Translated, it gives CASSVRTGGASGTGELFF.

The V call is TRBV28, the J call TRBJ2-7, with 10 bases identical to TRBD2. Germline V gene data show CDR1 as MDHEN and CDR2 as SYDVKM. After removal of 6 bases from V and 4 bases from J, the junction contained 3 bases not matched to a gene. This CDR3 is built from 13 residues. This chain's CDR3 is CASRLAGLYEQYF. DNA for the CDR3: TGTGCCAGCAGACTAGCGGGGTTATACGAGCAGTACTTC.

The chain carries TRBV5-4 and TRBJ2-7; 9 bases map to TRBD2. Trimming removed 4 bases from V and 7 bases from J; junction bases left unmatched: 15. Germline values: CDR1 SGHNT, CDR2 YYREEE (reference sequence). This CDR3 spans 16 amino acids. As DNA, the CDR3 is TGTGCCAGCAGCACCGCCCGACTAGCGGATGTTGGTGAGCAGTACTTC. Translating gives CASSTARLADVGEQYF. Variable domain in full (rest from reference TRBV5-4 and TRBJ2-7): ETGVTQSPTHLIKTRGQQVTLRCSSQSGHNTVSWYQQALGQGPQFIFQYYREEENGRGNFPPRFSGLQFPNYSSELNVNALELDDSALYLCASSTARLADVGEQYFGPGTRLTVT.

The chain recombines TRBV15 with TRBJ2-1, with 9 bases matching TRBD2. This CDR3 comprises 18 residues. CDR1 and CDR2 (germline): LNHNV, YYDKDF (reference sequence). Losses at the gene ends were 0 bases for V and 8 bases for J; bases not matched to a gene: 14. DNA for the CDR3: TGTGCCACCAGCAGAGACCCTATGGGGGTAGCGGGAGAGGATGAGCAGTTCTTC. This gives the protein CATSRDPMGVAGEDEQFF.

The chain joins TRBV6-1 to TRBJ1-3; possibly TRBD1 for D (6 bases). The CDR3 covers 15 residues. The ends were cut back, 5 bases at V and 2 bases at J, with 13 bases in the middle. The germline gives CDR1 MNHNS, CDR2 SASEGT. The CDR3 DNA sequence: TGTGCCAGCAGTCGAACAGGGTATCCTGGAAACACCATATATTTT. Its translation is CASSRTGYPGNTIYF.

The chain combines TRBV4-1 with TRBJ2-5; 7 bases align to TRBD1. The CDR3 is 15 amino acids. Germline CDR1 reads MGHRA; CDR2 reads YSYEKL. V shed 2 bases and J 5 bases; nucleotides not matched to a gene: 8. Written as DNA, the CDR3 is TGCGCCAGCAGCCAAACCCGACAGGGTCCGGAGACCCAGTACTTC. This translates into CASSQTRQGPETQYF.

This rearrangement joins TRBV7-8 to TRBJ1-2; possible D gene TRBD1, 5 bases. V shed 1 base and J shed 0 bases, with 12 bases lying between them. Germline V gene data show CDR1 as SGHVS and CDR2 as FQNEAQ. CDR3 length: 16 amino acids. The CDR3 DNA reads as TGTGCCAGCAGCTTAGGACAGACGCTGGCTAACTATGGCTACACCTTC. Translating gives CASSLGQTLANYGYTF.

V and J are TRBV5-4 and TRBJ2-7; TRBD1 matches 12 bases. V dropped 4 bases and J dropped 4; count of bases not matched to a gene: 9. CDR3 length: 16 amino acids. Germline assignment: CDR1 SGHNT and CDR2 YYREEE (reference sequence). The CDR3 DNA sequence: TGTGCCAGCAGCCCAACCGGGACAGGGGGCGTTTACGAGCAGTACTTC. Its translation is CASSPTGTGGVYEQYF. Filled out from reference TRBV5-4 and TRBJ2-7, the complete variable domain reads ETGVTQSPTHLIKTRGQQVTLRCSSQSGHNTVSWYQQALGQGPQFIFQYYREEENGRGNFPPRFSGLQFPNYSSELNVNALELDDSALYLCASSPTGTGGVYEQYFGPGTRLTVT.

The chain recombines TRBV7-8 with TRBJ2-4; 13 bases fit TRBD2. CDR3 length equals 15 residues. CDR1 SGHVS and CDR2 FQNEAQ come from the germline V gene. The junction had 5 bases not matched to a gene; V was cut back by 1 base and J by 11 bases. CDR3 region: CASSLGGGLAGFQYF. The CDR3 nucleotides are TGTGCCAGCAGCTTAGGGGGGGGACTAGCGGGGTTTCAGTACTTC. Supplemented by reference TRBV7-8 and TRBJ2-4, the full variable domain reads GAGVSQSPRYKVAKRGQDVALRCDPISGHVSLFWYQQALGQGPEFLTYFQNEAQLDKSGLPSDRFFAERPEGSVSTLKIQRTQQEDSAVYLCASSLGGGLAGFQYFGAGTRLSVL.

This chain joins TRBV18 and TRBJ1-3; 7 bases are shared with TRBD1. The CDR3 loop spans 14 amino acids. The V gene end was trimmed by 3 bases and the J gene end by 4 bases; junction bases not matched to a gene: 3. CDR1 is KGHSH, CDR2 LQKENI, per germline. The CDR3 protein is CASSPSTGGNTIYF. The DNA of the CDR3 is TGTGCCAGCTCACCGTCGACAGGGGGAAACACCATATATTTT.

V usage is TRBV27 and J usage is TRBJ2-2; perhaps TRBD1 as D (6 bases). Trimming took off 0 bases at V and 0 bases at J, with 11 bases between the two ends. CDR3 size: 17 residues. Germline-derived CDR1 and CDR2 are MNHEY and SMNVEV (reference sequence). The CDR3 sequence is CASSLSSGTSNTGELFF. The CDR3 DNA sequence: TGTGCCAGCAGTTTATCTTCCGGGACATCGAACACCGGGGAGCTGTTTTTT.

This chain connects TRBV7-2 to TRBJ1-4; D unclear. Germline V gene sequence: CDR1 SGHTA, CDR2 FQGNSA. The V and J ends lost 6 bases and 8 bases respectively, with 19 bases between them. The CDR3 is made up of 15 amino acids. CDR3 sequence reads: CASSLLVSGWEKLFF. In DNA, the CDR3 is TGTGCCAGCAGTTTACTAGTCTCGGGTTGGGAAAAACTGTTTTTT.

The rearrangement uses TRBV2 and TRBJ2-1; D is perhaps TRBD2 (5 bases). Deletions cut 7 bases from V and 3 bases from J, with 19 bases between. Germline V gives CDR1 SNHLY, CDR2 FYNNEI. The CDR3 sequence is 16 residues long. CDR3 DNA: TGTGCCAGCACCCCGAGGGCCCATCTCATCTACAATGAGCAGTTCTTC. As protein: CASTPRAHLIYNEQFF.

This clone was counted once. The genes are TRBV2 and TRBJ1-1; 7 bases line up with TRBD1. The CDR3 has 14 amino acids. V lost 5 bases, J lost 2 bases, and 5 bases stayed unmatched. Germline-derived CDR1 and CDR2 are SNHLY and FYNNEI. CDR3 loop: CASSPTGVNTEAFF. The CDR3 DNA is TGTGCCAGCAGTCCTACAGGGGTTAACACTGAAGCTTTCTTT.

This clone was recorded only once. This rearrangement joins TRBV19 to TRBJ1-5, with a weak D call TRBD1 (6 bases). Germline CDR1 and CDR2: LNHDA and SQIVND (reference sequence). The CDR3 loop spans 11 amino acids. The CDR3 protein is CGAGAKNSQHF. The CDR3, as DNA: TGTGGCGCAGGGGCCAAGAACTCCCAGCATTTT.

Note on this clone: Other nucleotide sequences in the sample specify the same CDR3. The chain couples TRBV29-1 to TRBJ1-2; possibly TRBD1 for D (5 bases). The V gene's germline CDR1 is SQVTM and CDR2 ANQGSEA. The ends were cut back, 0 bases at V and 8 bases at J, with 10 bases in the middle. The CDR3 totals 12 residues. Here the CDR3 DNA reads TGCAGCGTTGAAGATCTTGGGGGGGGCTACACCTTC. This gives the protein CSVEDLGGGYTF.

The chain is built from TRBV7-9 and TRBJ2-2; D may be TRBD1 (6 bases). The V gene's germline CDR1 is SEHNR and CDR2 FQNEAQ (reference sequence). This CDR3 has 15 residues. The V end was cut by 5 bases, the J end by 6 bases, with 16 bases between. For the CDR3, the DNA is TGTGCCAGCAGCCGAACGACAACAGGGTCCGGGGAGCTGTTTTTT. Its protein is CASSRTTTGSGELFF.